These 28 T cell receptor beta chains were all obtained from the same sample, sequenced in a study of molecular identifiers for immune sequencing clone quantification. TCRdb reprocessed the PCR reads with MiXCR, giving one entry per CDR3 protein. Counted here are 85,000 to 100,000 distinct CDR3 sequences, approximately 24% occurring once; the ten biggest clones make up roughly 1%. What was sequenced was naive CD8+ T cells from blood, with Jurkat cell RNA spiked in. Subset meaning: FACS-sorted CD8+CD4-CCR7+CD45RA+ naive T cells. These receptors all come from a human donor in good health. Some libraries in this study had Jurkat cell RNA spiked in.

Points on this clonotype: This could be a read error, since a much larger clone is one nucleotide away. The chain couples TRBV5-4 to TRBJ2-4; 8 bases match TRBD1. The CDR3 has 12 amino acids. Per the germline V gene, CDR1 is SGHNT and CDR2 is YYREEE (reference sequence). With V trimmed by 4 bases and J by 6 bases, 0 bases remained unmatched. The CDR3 DNA is TGTGCCAGCAGCGGGACAGGAAACATTCAGTACTTC. It encodes CASSGTGNIQYF.

With respect to this clonotype: At one end, the junction sequence differs from germline, possibly due to a read error. The chain recombines TRBV29-1 with TRBJ2-2, with D possibly being TRBD1 or TRBD2 (6 bases each). Per the germline V gene, CDR1 is SQVTM and CDR2 is ANQGSEA. The CDR3 loop spans 14 amino acids. The CDR3 DNA is TGCAGCGTTGGAGGTCGGGGGCGGGCCGGGGGGCTGTTTTTT. Amino acids: CSVGGRGRAGGLFF.

This clonotype was picked up many times. The chain is built from TRBV5-1 and TRBJ2-7, with D maybe TRBD1 (6 bases). The V gene's germline CDR1 is SGHRS and CDR2 YFSETQ. V was clipped by 2 bases and J by 2 bases, with 8 bases between them. The CDR3 has 13 residues. In DNA form, the CDR3 reads TGCGCCAGCAGCTTAACAGGGACCTACGAGCAGTACTTC. The encoded protein is CASSLTGTYEQYF.

A single count supports this clonotype. The V call is TRBV27, the J call TRBJ1-6; D perhaps matches TRBD1 (5 bases). Looked up from germline, CDR1 is MNHEY and CDR2 is SMNVEV (reference sequence). The V end was cut by 6 bases, the J end by 9 bases, with 21 bases between. This CDR3 is built from 16 residues. Here the CDR3 reads CASRSLAGRRASPLHF. The CDR3 DNA sequence: TGTGCCAGCAGGTCTCTGGCAGGGCGGAGAGCTTCACCCCTCCACTTT.

As concerns this clonotype: This may be a read error: a much more frequent sequence differs by one nucleotide. The CDR3 end shows no conserved phenylalanine or tryptophan, and so a read error is likely. This rearrangement joins TRBV28 to TRBJ2-7, with D tentatively TRBD2 (5 bases). Trimming shortened V by 8 bases and J by 2 bases, and 13 bases separated the two germline ends. The CDR3 covers 13 residues. Germline CDR1 is MDHEN and CDR2 is SYDVKM. The chain's CDR3 is CASRPEATYEQYL. CDR3 coding DNA: TGTGCCAGCCGCCCGGAGGCGACCTACGAGCAGTACCTC.

This clonotype came up many times. The chain links TRBV10-3 to TRBJ1-1; D unclear. Trimming took 0 bases from V and 1 from J, leaving 12 bases between them. Germline V gene lookup returns CDR1 ENHRY and CDR2 SYGVKD. This CDR3 is 16 amino acids long. The CDR3 DNA sequence: TGTGCCATCAGTGAGTCGAGTGTCACAAAGAACACTGAAGCTTTCTTT. The encoded protein is CAISESSVTKNTEAFF.

This clonotype was observed at least ten times. This sequence joins TRBV9 and TRBJ2-5; TRBD1 matches at 12 bases. Germline trimming cut 4 bases from V and 5 bases from J; bases unmatched to any gene: 6. CDR3 length: 15 amino acids. Germline assignment: CDR1 SGDLS and CDR2 YYNGEE. The CDR3 DNA reads TGTGCCAGCAGCCCCCCGGGACAGGGGGCCGAGACCCAGTACTTC. Protein sequence: CASSPPGQGAETQYF.

The sample holds many counts of this clonotype. The chain uses TRBV4-3 and TRBJ2-1; D not certain. Germline V gives CDR1 LGHNA, CDR2 YSLEER. V was clipped by 0 bases and J by 3 bases, with 9 bases between them. This CDR3 region has 15 residues. This CDR3 reads CASSQDSDHYNEQFF. The CDR3 DNA follows: TGCGCCAGCAGCCAAGATTCGGACCACTACAATGAGCAGTTCTTC.

This clonotype was observed a handful of times. For the CDR3, the DNA is TGTGCCAGCAGCTCACTGCGGGCAGATGACTTCCAGTTCTTC. It is translated as CASSSLRADDFQFF. The chain employs TRBV7-9 and TRBJ2-1, with D tentatively TRBD2 (5 bases). Looked up from germline, CDR1 is SEHNR and CDR2 is FQNEAQ (reference sequence). The CDR3 has 14 residues. Trimming took off 4 bases at V and 13 bases at J, with 20 bases between the two ends.

This clonotype was seen repeatedly, ten times or more. This chain joins TRBV19 and TRBJ2-3, with D possibly being TRBD1 or TRBD2 (6 bases each). This CDR3 has 15 amino acids. Germline V gene lookup returns CDR1 LNHDA and CDR2 SQIVND (reference sequence). The V gene lost 7 bases and the J gene lost 2 bases, with 16 bases spanning the gap. The CDR3 nucleotides are TGTGCCAGTAACCTGGTAGGGGGGTACACAGATACGCAGTATTTT. Its protein is CASNLVGGYTDTQYF.

This clonotype was observed many times. V gene TRBV30 combines with J gene TRBJ2-7, with D possibly called TRBD1 or TRBD2 (5 bases each). Per the germline V gene, CDR1 is GTSNPN and CDR2 is SVGIG (reference sequence). The V end lost 1 base, the J end lost 4 bases, and 14 bases lay between the germline ends. This CDR3 contains 14 residues. DNA of the CDR3: TGTGCCTGGAGTGCGACGGACACGGGGTACGAGCAGTACTTC. Its translation: CAWSATDTGYEQYF. Variable domain in full (rest from reference TRBV30 and TRBJ2-7): SQTIHQWPATLVQPVGSPLSLECTVEGTSNPNLYWYRQAAGRGLQLLFYSVGIGQISSEVPQNLSASRPQDRQFILSSKKLLLSDSGFYLCAWSATDTGYEQYFGPGTRLTVT.

Ten or more counts support this clonotype. The chain uses TRBV4-1 and TRBJ2-7; no firm D call. V lost 0 bases, J lost 7 bases, and 7 bases lay in between. Germline assignment: CDR1 MGHRA and CDR2 YSYEKL. The CDR3 loop spans 12 amino acids. In DNA, the CDR3 is TGCGCCAGCAGCCAAGATGGGCGGGAGCAGTACTTC. It translates to CASSQDGREQYF.

Concerning this clonotype itself: Sequence at one end of the junction differs from germline and may be a read error. This sequence joins TRBV20-1 and TRBJ2-7, with D unresolved. This CDR3 is built from 12 residues. CDR1 DFQATT and CDR2 SNEGSKA come from the germline V gene (reference sequence). This CDR3 is CSARVNAYAQYF. The CDR3 DNA sequence: TGCAGTGCTAGAGTTAATGCCTACGCGCAGTACTTC.

The chain couples TRBV27 to TRBJ1-4; no clear D. The CDR3 sequence is 17 residues long. V gave up 0 bases and J gave up 3 bases, with 14 bases separating them. CDR1 is MNHEY and CDR2 is SMNVEV in the germline V gene (reference sequence). In DNA form, the CDR3 reads TGTGCCAGCAGTTTATCGGCCCTTTCGGCAGCTAATGAAAAACTGTTTTTT. Translating it yields CASSLSALSAANEKLFF.

This clonotype showed up many times. This chain connects TRBV14 to TRBJ2-2; 8 nucleotides align to TRBD2. Losses at the gene ends were 5 bases for V and 2 bases for J; bases not matched to a gene: 13. Per the germline V gene, CDR1 is SGHDN and CDR2 is FVKESK. The CDR3 consists of 18 residues. The chain's CDR3 is CASSSRPGAGENTGELFF. CDR3 DNA sequence: TGTGCCAGCAGCTCCCGGCCGGGAGCGGGAGAAAACACCGGGGAGCTGTTTTTT.

This clonotype was picked up many times. The chain links TRBV11-3 to TRBJ2-1; TRBD1 agrees at 9 bases. The CDR3 has 15 residues. V gave up 4 bases and J gave up 3 bases; unmatched junction bases: 4. Per germline, CDR1 SGHNT and CDR2 YENEEA. The CDR3 DNA reads as TGTGCCAGCAGCTCCGGGACAGGGTTCTACAATGAGCAGTTCTTC. Translating gives CASSSGTGFYNEQFF.

About this clonotype itself: The junction differs from germline at one of its ends, possibly a read error. J is TRBJ2-5 and V is TRBV4-1; D is possibly TRBD2 (7 bases). CDR3 size: 15 residues. Germline V gives CDR1 MGHRA, CDR2 YSYEKL. The DNA of the CDR3 is TGCCCCAGCAGCCGAGGGGGGGGGGCCCAAGAGACCCAGTACTTC. Translating it yields CPSSRGGGAQETQYF.

Comments on this clonotype: A much larger clone differs by one base, so this may be a read error. The J gene is TRBJ2-5, the V gene TRBV13; D unresolved. Trimming shortened V by 9 bases and J by 0 bases, and 11 bases separated the two germline ends. Germline V gene data show CDR1 as PRHDT and CDR2 as FYEKMQ (reference sequence). The CDR3 sequence is 13 residues long. The CDR3 loop is CASRPSHQETQYF. Written as DNA, the CDR3 is TGTGCCAGTCGTCCGTCCCACCAAGAGACCCAGTACTTC.

This clonotype was seen more than once but under ten times. This clone may be a read error of a much larger clone one base away. The CDR3 sequence: CVSSQYPGPYEQYF. CDR3 nucleotide sequence: TGTGTCAGCAGCCAATACCCGGGTCCCTACGAGCAGTACTTC. V is TRBV7-2 and J is TRBJ2-7, with D unclear. Per germline, CDR1 SGHTA and CDR2 FQGNSA. The CDR3 is 14 residues long.

This clonotype occurred many times. This rearrangement joins TRBV5-4 to TRBJ1-4; D unclear. Germline V gives CDR1 SGHNT, CDR2 YYREEE (reference sequence). Trimming shortened V by 0 bases and J by 5 bases, and 5 bases separated the two germline ends. This CDR3 is 13 amino acids long. The CDR3 coding sequence is TGTGCCAGCAGCTTGGACGGGAATGAAAAACTGTTTTTT. As protein: CASSLDGNEKLFF.

This clonotype was picked up many times. The chain is built from TRBV21-1 and TRBJ2-7. TRBV21-1 is given as a pseudogene. CDR3 length equals 13 residues. Here the CDR3 DNA reads TGTGCCAGCATCGGCCTAGGACGGTACGAGCAGTACTTC. Translating gives CASIGLGRYEQYF.

This clonotype was detected ten times or more. CDR3 sequence reads: CASSSSNLQETQYF. CDR3 coding DNA: TGTGCCAGCAGCTCTTCAAACCTCCAAGAGACCCAGTACTTC. J is TRBJ2-5 and V is TRBV7-3; unclear D gene. Germline CDR1 is SGHTA and CDR2 is FQGTGA. V gave up 4 bases and J gave up 1 base, with 10 bases separating them. This CDR3 has 14 amino acids.

In this sample, this clonotype turned up many times. V and J are TRBV11-1 and TRBJ2-7, with D tentatively TRBD2 (5 bases). The V gene's germline CDR1 is SGHAT and CDR2 FQDESV (reference sequence). The CDR3 runs to 16 residues. V was cut by 1 base and J by 3 bases, with 16 bases left in between. The CDR3: CASSLGLAADFYEQYF. In nucleotides, the CDR3 is TGTGCCAGCAGCTTAGGTCTCGCGGCGGACTTCTACGAGCAGTACTTC.

This clonotype has ten or more counts. The chain uses TRBV4-3 and TRBJ2-3; 8 nucleotides agree with TRBD2. The CDR3 runs 16 residues. V trimming: 4 bases; J trimming: 0 bases; junction bases outside the gene matches: 6. The germline V gene encodes CDR1 LGHNA and CDR2 YSLEER. This CDR3 reads CASSPGGGRSTDTQYF. The CDR3, as DNA: TGCGCCAGCAGCCCGGGGGGGGGCCGAAGCACAGATACGCAGTATTTT.

This chain uses TRBV23-1 with TRBJ1-5, with 8 bases that match TRBD1. TRBV23-1 is an open reading frame, and its role is uncertain. CDR3 length equals 18 residues. With V trimmed by 0 bases and J by 11 bases, 18 bases remained unmatched. The CDR3 region has the DNA TGCGCCAGCAGTCAATCGTTCGCACAGGGGGTCGAACAATCGGCCCAGCATTTT. Protein: CASSQSFAQGVEQSAQHF.

This clonotype occurred a few times. V gene TRBV5-1 combines with J gene TRBJ2-2; TRBD2 agrees at 10 bases. The CDR3 contains 19 residues. Unmatched junction bases numbered 12, after V lost 4 bases and J lost 0 bases. Germline-derived CDR1 and CDR2 are SGHRS and YFSETQ. In DNA form, the CDR3 reads TGCGCCAGCAGCCTTTGGGTAGTAGCGGGAGGTTCGAACACCGGGGAGCTGTTTTTT. It codes for CASSLWVVAGGSNTGELFF.

As regards this clonotype: This sequence may be a read error, since a much larger clone differs from it by one base. The genes are TRBV7-9 and TRBJ2-3, with D perhaps TRBD1 (6 bases). Per germline, CDR1 SEHNR and CDR2 FQNEAQ (reference sequence). The CDR3 is 14 amino acids. CDR3 in amino acids: CAGSLGDNTDTQYF. The DNA of the CDR3 is TGTGCCGGCAGCTTAGGGGACAACACAGATACGCAGTATTTT.

This clonotype was picked up many times. The V call is TRBV3-1, the J call TRBJ2-5; D is uncertain. Trimming took off 3 bases at V and 3 bases at J, with 5 bases between the two ends. This CDR3 has 12 amino acids. Germline lookup yields CDR1 LGHDT and CDR2 YNNKEL (reference sequence). CDR3 sequence (DNA): TGTGCCAGCAGCCAGATTGAAGAGACCCAGTACTTC. It is translated as CASSQIEETQYF.